This note documents a single TCR beta chain sequence. What it binds is unknown. TCRdb recomputed calls from the RT-PCR reads with MiXCR, one row per CDR3 protein. Of under 850,000 distinct CDR3 sequences listed, about 18% are singletons. This sample stems from a study of response to subunit inactivated influenza vaccine. The CDR3 spans 12 residues. Germline CDR1 reads SGHVS; CDR2 reads FQNEAQ. V gave up 8 bases and J gave up 4 bases, with 9 bases separating them. General observations from the study: The authors offered the suggestion that each seasonal influenza vaccination recruits few new T cells.

The chain joins TRBV7-8 to TRBJ1-5; D gene unclear. The TCR sequence derives from a man aged 50 to 59 who received an inactivated influenza vaccine. Sequences were derived from PBMCs from blood, sampled roughly 5 days after vaccination. CDR3 sequence: CASGKRNQPQHF. CDR3 bases: TGTGCCAGCGGAAAACGGAATCAGCCCCAGCATTTT. Drawing the rest from reference TRBV7-8 and TRBJ1-5, the complete variable domain is GAGVSQSPRYKVAKRGQDVALRCDPISGHVSLFWYQQALGQGPEFLTYFQNEAQLDKSGLPSDRFFAERPEGSVSTLKIQRTQQEDSAVYLCASGKRNQPQHFGDGTRLSIL.